These T cell receptor beta chains were read from a single sample in a study of T cells after yellow fever vaccination. TCRdb itself ran the 5' RACE reads through MiXCR, one entry per CDR3 protein. The sample has hundreds of thousands of distinct CDR3 sequences; 9.5% to 15% are singletons. The sample consisted of CD4+ T cells sorted from PBMCs, taken 15 days after the yellow fever booster vaccination. The receptors derive from a man aged 18 to 30 who received the YFV17D yellow fever vaccine. The CDR3 runs from the conserved cysteine through the conserved F or W. Each record gives: CDR3 DNA, CDR3 protein, J gene, D gene, CDR3 length, clone size, V gene. The D gene is left open where the match is weak. Clone size is given for some rows only: seen once, a few or many times, or a class if the clone is expanded.

TGTGCCAGCAGCCCCAGGGAGGGACAGCCCCAGCATTTT | CASSPREGQPQHF | TRBJ1-5 | - | 13 | many | TRBV6-5
TGCGCCAGCAGCCAAGATGGGGGCAAAGGGGGCCGCGGCACCTTC | CASSQDGGKGGRGTF | TRBJ1-2 | TRBD1 | 15 | few | TRBV4-3
TGTGCCAGCATCCGGAGCGAGGGAGATACGCAGTATTTT | CASIRSEGDTQYF | TRBJ2-3 | - | 13 | few | TRBV6-1
TGTGCCAGCAGCTTAGAACCTCCCGATACGCAGTATTTT | CASSLEPPDTQYF | TRBJ2-3 | - | 13 | few | TRBV7-2
TGTGCCAGCAGACCAACCGGGACAGGGACGACCGGGGAGCTGTTTTTT | CASRPTGTGTTGELFF | TRBJ2-2 | TRBD1 | 16 | few | TRBV12-3/TRBV12-4
TGCAGTGCTCGCGGGGATACGCAGTATTTT | CSARGDTQYF | TRBJ2-3 | - | 10 | many | TRBV20-1
TGTGCCAGCCTAGGGGGGCCGGCGGATACGCAGTATTTT | CASLGGPADTQYF | TRBJ2-3 | - | 13 | once | TRBV28
TGTGCCAGCAGTTCCGCCTGGGGGACTTACTATGGCTACACCTTC | CASSSAWGTYYGYTF | TRBJ1-2 | - | 15 | - | TRBV27
TGTGCCAGCAGCCAAGATTTGGGGAGTACCCTTCAGAGAACGCAGTATTTT | CASSQDLGSTLQRTQYF | TRBJ2-3 | - | 17 | - | TRBV3-1
TGCAGTGCTCGACGACCCGACACGACAGAGACCCAGTACTTC | CSARRPDTTETQYF | TRBJ2-5 | - | 14 | - | TRBV20-1
TGTGCCAGCAGCCTCAGGGGACTAGCGGGGTACAATGAGCAGTTCTTC | CASSLRGLAGYNEQFF | TRBJ2-1 | TRBD2 | 16 | few | TRBV7-6
TGTGCCAGCAGTCCGGTGACAGGCTACCTTTCCTACAATGAGCAGTTCTTC | CASSPVTGYLSYNEQFF | TRBJ2-1 | - | 17 | few | TRBV12-3/TRBV12-4
TGTGCCAGCAGCCACCGGGGACTACAAGAGACCCAGTACTTC | CASSHRGLQETQYF | TRBJ2-5 | TRBD2 | 14 | few | TRBV11-2
TGCGCCAGCAGCTTGGGACGGTTACAAGAGACCCAGTACTTC | CASSLGRLQETQYF | TRBJ2-5 | - | 14 | - | TRBV5-1
TGCAGCGTTGGTTTTCGGGGGCTCGGGGGCTACACCTTC | CSVGFRGLGGYTF | TRBJ1-2 | - | 13 | - | TRBV29-1
TGTGCCAGCAGTATGGCGGGGTATTCCGGAGCCCAGTACTTC | CASSMAGYSGAQYF | TRBJ2-5 | - | 14 | few | TRBV7-9
TGTGCCAGCACCGATAGACCAGAACCCCATGGCTACACCTTC | CASTDRPEPHGYTF | TRBJ1-2 | - | 14 | - | TRBV5-5
TGCGCCAGCAGCCTGGCTGCAGGGGCCACCGGGGAGCTGTTTTTT | CASSLAAGATGELFF | TRBJ2-2 | - | 15 | - | TRBV5-1
TGTGCCATCAGTGGGGGCCTAATAGAGGCAGATACGCAGTATTTT | CAISGGLIEADTQYF | TRBJ2-3 | - | 15 | few | TRBV10-3